A selection of T cell receptor beta chains follows, all from one sample in a study of STAT5B mutations in CD4+ large granular lymphocyte leukemia. Method: immunoSEQ multiplex PCR; TCRdb's copy keeps in-frame clones and lacks some. The table includes about 30,000 clones, 70% to 90% detected once. What was sequenced was CD4+ T cells from blood buffy coats. The receptors originated from a human donor in good health. CDR3s include the opening cysteine and the closing phenylalanine or tryptophan. A D gene is named only where the DNA matches it firmly. Size is omitted from some rows. Given values are once, few, many or a class for expanded clones.

J: TRBJ2-6; size: NA; V: TRBV7-9; D: NA; DNA: TGTGCTGCCAGCGTACGGGACATAACCTCCTCTGGGGCCAACGTCCTGACTTTC; CDR3: CAASVRDITSSGANVLTF
J: TRBJ1-1; size: NA; V: TRBV21-1; D: NA; DNA: TGTGCCAGCAGCAAATTGGGGGTTGGGAACACTGAAGCTTTCTTT; CDR3: CASSKLGVGNTEAFF
J: TRBJ2-5; size: once; V: TRBV5-1; D: TRBD2; DNA: TGCGCCAGCAGCTTGGGGAGCGGGGGGGCCCAGTACTTC; CDR3: CASSLGSGGAQYF
J: TRBJ2-6; size: NA; V: TRBV5-4; D: NA; DNA: TGTGCCAGCAGCGGAAATACTGGGGCCAACGTCCTGACTTTC; CDR3: CASSGNTGANVLTF
J: TRBJ2-7; size: NA; V: TRBV29-1; D: NA; DNA: TGCAGCGGCCGGGACGCTAGCTCCTACGAGCAGTACTTC; CDR3: CSGRDASSYEQYF
J: TRBJ2-5; size: NA; V: TRBV5-1; D: TRBD1; DNA: TGCGCCAGCAGCTTGGCAGGGGGCGGAGAGACCCAGTACTTC; CDR3: CASSLAGGGETQYF
J: TRBJ2-7; size: NA; V: TRBV11-2; D: NA; DNA: TGTGCCAGCAGCTTAGCCCCACCGGACACTAGGTTATCTTCCTACGAGCAGTACTTC; CDR3: CASSLAPPDTRLSSYEQYF
J: TRBJ2-1; size: NA; V: TRBV18; D: TRBD2; DNA: TGTGCCAGCTCACCAAGGGGACTAGCGGGAAGCGATGAGCAGTTCTTC; CDR3: CASSPRGLAGSDEQFF
J: TRBJ1-3; size: NA; V: TRBV6-5; D: NA; DNA: TGTGCCAGCAGTTACAACGCCGCGGGGGATGGAAACACCATATATTTT; CDR3: CASSYNAAGDGNTIYF
J: TRBJ1-1; size: NA; V: TRBV2; D: NA; DNA: TGTGCCAGCAGTGAGGGGCTGAACACTGAAGCTTTCTTT; CDR3: CASSEGLNTEAFF
J: TRBJ1-1; size: NA; V: TRBV2; D: TRBD1; DNA: TGTGCCAGATCGGGACAGGGTCCTGAAGCTTTCTTT; CDR3: CARSGQGPEAFF
J: TRBJ2-7; size: NA; V: TRBV18; D: NA; DNA: TGTGCCAGCTCACGTGGTTTAGGGAGCTCCTACGAGCAGTACTTC; CDR3: CASSRGLGSSYEQYF
J: TRBJ2-7; size: NA; V: TRBV7-8; D: NA; DNA: TGTGCCAGCAGCTTAGGGGAGGGGGCACCCTACGAGCAGTACTTC; CDR3: CASSLGEGAPYEQYF
J: TRBJ2-7; size: NA; V: TRBV28; D: TRBD2; DNA: TGTGCCACCCCCGGGACTAGTGGTGAGCAGTACTTC; CDR3: CATPGTSGEQYF
J: TRBJ2-1; size: NA; V: TRBV2; D: TRBD2; DNA: TGTGCCAGCAGTCCCATAGCGGGAGCTTCACTTAATGAGCAGTTCTTC; CDR3: CASSPIAGASLNEQFF
J: TRBJ2-7; size: NA; V: TRBV7-3; D: TRBD2; DNA: TGTGCCAGCAGCCCAGGACTAGCGGGAGGAAACTACGAGCAGTACTTC; CDR3: CASSPGLAGGNYEQYF
J: TRBJ1-1; size: NA; V: TRBV28; D: NA; DNA: TGTGCCAGCAGTTCCCCGGGACGAACGAACACTGAAGCTTTCTTT; CDR3: CASSSPGRTNTEAFF
J: TRBJ1-3; size: NA; V: TRBV29-1; D: NA; DNA: TGCAGCGTGGCCTCCGGGACGGGACGAACCATATATTTT; CDR3: CSVASGTGRTIYF
J: TRBJ1-1; size: NA; V: TRBV12-5; D: NA; DNA: TGTGCTAGTGGTTTCGACACGAACACTGAAGCTTTCTTT; CDR3: CASGFDTNTEAFF
J: TRBJ1-3; size: NA; V: TRBV10-3; D: NA; DNA: TGTGCCATCAGTACTTACACAGGGATTACTGGAAACACCATATATTTT; CDR3: CAISTYTGITGNTIYF
J: TRBJ1-5; size: NA; V: TRBV6-5; D: NA; DNA: TGTGCCAGCAGTCTCACGTACAATCAGCCCCAGCATTTT; CDR3: CASSLTYNQPQHF
J: TRBJ2-7; size: NA; V: TRBV7-8; D: TRBD1; DNA: TGTGCCAGCAGCCAGGGACAGACTCTCGTGGAGTACTTC; CDR3: CASSQGQTLVEYF
J: TRBJ1-5; size: NA; V: TRBV28; D: NA; DNA: TGTGCCAGCAGAACCGGACAGTTAAGCAATCAGCCCCAGCATTTT; CDR3: CASRTGQLSNQPQHF
J: TRBJ1-3; size: NA; V: TRBV7-6; D: TRBD1; DNA: TGTGCCAGCAGCGAAGGACAGGGTGTAGCTGGAAACACCATATATTTT; CDR3: CASSEGQGVAGNTIYF
J: TRBJ2-5; size: NA; V: TRBV10-3; D: TRBD2; DNA: TGTGCCATCAGCGACTATACTAGCGGGAGCGGAGAGACCCAGTACTTC; CDR3: CAISDYTSGSGETQYF
J: TRBJ2-1; size: NA; V: TRBV19; D: TRBD2; DNA: TGTGCCAGTGGACGGACTAGCGGGAGTATCAATGAGCAGTTCTTC; CDR3: CASGRTSGSINEQFF
J: TRBJ2-7; size: few; V: TRBV27; D: NA; DNA: TGTGCCAGCAGGGTTCCCGGGAGCTCCTACGAGCAGTACTTC; CDR3: CASRVPGSSYEQYF
J: TRBJ1-1; size: NA; V: TRBV6-5; D: NA; DNA: TGTGCCAGCAGTTACGGTTCAAACACTGAAGCTTTCTTT; CDR3: CASSYGSNTEAFF